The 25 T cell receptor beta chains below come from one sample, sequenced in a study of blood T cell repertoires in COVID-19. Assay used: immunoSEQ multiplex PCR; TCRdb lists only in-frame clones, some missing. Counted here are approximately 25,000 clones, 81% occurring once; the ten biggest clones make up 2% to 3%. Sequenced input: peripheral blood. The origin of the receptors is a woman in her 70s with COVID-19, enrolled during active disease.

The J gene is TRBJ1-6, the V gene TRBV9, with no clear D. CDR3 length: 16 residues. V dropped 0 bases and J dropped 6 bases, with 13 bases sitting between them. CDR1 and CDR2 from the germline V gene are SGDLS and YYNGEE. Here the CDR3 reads CASSVGGSRGNSPLHF. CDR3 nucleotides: TGTGCCAGCAGCGTAGGAGGCAGTCGGGGTAATTCACCCCTCCACTTT.

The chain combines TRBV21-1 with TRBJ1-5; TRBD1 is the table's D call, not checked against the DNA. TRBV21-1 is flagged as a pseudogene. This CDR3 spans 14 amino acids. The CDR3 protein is CASSKMGQGQPQHF. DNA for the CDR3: TGTGCCAGCAGCAAAATGGGGCAGGGTCAGCCCCAGCATTTT.

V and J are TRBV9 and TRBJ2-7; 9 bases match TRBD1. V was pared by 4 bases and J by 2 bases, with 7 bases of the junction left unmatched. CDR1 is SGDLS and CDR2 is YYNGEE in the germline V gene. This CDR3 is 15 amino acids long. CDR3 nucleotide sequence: TGTGCCAGCAGCCTTGGACAGGGGTATACCTACGAGCAGTACTTC. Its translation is CASSLGQGYTYEQYF.

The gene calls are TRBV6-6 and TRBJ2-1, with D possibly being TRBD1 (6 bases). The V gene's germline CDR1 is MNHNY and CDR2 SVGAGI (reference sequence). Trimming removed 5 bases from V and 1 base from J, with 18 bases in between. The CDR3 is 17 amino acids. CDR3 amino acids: CASSPRTVRKSYNEQFF. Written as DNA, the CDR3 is TGTGCCAGCAGTCCCAGGACAGTGAGGAAGTCCTACAATGAGCAGTTCTTC.

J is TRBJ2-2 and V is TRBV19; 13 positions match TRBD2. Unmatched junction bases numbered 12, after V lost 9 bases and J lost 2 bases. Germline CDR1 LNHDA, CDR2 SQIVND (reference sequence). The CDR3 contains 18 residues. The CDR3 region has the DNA TGTGCCAGCCACGCATTGGGGACTAGCGGGATCAACACCGGGGAGCTGTTTTTT. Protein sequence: CASHALGTSGINTGELFF.

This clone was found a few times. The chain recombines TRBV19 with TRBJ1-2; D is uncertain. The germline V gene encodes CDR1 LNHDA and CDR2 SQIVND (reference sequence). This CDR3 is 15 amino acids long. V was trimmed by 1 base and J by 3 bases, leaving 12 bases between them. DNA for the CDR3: TGTGCCAGTAGTATAGTTGCGGGAGTCGACTATGGCTACACCTTC. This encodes CASSIVAGVDYGYTF.

The CDR3 here is CASSSTGYNGYTF. In DNA, the CDR3 is TGTGCCAGCAGTTCTACAGGGTATAATGGCTACACCTTC. V gene TRBV6-2 or TRBV6-3 combines with J gene TRBJ1-2; D might be TRBD1 (6 bases). V was pared by 4 bases and J by 6 bases, with 12 bases between. Germline V gene data show CDR1 as MNHEY and CDR2 as SVGEGT. This CDR3 has 13 residues.

CDR3 residues: CASSPGSGGNTIYF. For the CDR3, the DNA is TGTGCCAGCAGCCCGGGGAGTGGAGGAAACACCATATATTTT. This chain joins TRBV5-6 and TRBJ1-3; no definite D call. Germline CDR1 and CDR2: SGHDT and YYEEEE. The CDR3 consists of 14 residues. The V gene lost 4 bases and the J gene lost 4 bases, with 12 bases spanning the gap.

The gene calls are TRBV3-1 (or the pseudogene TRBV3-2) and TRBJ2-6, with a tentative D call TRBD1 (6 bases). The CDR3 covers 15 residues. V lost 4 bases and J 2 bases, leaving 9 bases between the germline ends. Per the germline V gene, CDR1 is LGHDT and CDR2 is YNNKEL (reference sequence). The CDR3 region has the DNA TGTGCCAGCAGCCTCTCAGGGGCTGGGGCCAACGTCCTGACTTTC. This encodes CASSLSGAGANVLTF.

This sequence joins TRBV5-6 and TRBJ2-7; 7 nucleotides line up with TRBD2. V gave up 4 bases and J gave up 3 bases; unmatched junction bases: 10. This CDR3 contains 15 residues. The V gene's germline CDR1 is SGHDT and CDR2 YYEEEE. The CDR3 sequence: CASSRAGPKNYEQYF. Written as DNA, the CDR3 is TGTGCCAGCAGCCGAGCGGGGCCTAAGAACTACGAGCAGTACTTC.

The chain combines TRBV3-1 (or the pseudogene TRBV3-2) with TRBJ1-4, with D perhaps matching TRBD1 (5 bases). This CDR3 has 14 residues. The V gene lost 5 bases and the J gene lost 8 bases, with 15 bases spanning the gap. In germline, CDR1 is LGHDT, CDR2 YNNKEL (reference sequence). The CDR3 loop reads CASSTGVGGEKLFF. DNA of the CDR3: TGTGCCAGCAGCACGGGGGTTGGCGGGGAAAAACTGTTTTTT.

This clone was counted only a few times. The CDR3 nucleotides read TGTGCCAGCCACCCCGCGGGAGTTGTAGGCCATGAGCAGTTCTTC. Translating gives CASHPAGVVGHEQFF. The J gene is TRBJ2-1, the V gene TRBV6-6, with TRBD2 matching 7 bases. The CDR3 covers 15 residues. The germline V gene has CDR1 MNHNY and CDR2 SVGAGI (reference sequence). Trimming at V came to 8 bases and at J to 8 bases, leaving 15 bases not matched to a gene.

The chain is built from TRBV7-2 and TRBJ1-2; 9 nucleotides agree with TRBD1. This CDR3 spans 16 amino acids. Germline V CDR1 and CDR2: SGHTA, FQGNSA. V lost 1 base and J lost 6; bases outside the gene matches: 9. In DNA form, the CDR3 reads TGTGCCAGCAGCTTAGAAAGGACCGGGACAGGGAATGGCTACACCTTC. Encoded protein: CASSLERTGTGNGYTF. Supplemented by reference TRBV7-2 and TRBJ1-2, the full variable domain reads GAGVSQSPSNKVTEKGKDVELRCDPISGHTALYWYRQSLGQGLEFLIYFQGNSAPDKSGLPSDRFSAERTGGSVSTLTIQRTQQEDSAVYLCASSLERTGTGNGYTFGSGTRLTVV.

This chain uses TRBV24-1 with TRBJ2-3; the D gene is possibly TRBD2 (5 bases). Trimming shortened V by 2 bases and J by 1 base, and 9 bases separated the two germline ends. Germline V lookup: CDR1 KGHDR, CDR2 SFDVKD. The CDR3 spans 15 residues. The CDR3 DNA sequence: TGTGCCACCAGTGATTCGAGGGCGGGCACAGATACGCAGTATTTT. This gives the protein CATSDSRAGTDTQYF.

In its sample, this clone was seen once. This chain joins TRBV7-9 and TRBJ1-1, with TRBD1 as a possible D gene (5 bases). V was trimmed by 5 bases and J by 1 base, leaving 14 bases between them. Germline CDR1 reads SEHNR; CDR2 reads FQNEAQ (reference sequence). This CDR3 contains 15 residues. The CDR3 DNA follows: TGTGCCAGCAGCCCCCGGGACTTGTCGAACACTGAAGCTTTCTTT. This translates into CASSPRDLSNTEAFF.

In DNA form, the CDR3 reads TGTGCCAGCAGCCTAGCGGGAGGGCCGGGTCATGAGCAGTTCTTC. As protein: CASSLAGGPGHEQFF. The chain joins TRBV7-3 to TRBJ2-1; TRBD2 matches 12 bases. Germline values: CDR1 SGHTA, CDR2 FQGTGA. The ends lost 5 bases at V and 8 bases at J; junction bases unmatched: 7. This CDR3 has 15 amino acids.

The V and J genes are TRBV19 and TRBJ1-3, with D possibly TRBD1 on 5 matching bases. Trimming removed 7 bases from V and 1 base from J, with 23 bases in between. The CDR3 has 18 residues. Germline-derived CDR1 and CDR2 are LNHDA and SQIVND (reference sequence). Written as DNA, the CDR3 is TGTGCCAGTATGCGCGCTGCGACAGCCCGGGGGTCTGGAAACACCATATATTTT. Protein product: CASMRAATARGSGNTIYF.

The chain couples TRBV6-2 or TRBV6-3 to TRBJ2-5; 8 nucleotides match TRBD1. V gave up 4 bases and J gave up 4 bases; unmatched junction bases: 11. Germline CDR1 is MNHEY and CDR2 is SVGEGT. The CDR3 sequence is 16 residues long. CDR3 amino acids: CASSSRPGGWGETQYF. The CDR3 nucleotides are TGTGCCAGCAGTTCCCGGCCAGGGGGCTGGGGAGAGACCCAGTACTTC.

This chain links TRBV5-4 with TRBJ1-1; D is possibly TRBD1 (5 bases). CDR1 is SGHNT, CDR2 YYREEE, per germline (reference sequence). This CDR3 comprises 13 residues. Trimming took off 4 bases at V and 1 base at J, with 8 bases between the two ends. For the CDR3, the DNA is TGTGCCAGCAGCGAGACAGCGAACACTGAAGCTTTCTTT. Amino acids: CASSETANTEAFF.

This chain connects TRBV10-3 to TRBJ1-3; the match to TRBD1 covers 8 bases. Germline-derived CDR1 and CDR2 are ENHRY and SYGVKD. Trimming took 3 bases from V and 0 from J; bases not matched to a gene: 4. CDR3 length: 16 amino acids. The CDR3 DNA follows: TGTGCCATCAGTGATAAGGACAGGGTCTCTGGAAACACCATATATTTT. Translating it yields CAISDKDRVSGNTIYF.

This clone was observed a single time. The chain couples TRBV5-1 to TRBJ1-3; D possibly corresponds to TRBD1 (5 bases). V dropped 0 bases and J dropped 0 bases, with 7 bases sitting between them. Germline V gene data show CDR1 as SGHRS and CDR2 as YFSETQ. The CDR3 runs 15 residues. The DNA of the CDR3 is TGCGCCAGCAGCTTGGAGGGGATCTCTGGAAACACCATATATTTT. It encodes CASSLEGISGNTIYF.

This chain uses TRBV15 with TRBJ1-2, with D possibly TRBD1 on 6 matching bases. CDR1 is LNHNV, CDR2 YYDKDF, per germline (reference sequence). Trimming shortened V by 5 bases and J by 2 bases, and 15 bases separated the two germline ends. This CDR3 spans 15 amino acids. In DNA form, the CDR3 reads TGTGCCACCAGCTTAGCTGGGGGGGCAAACTATGGCTACACCTTC. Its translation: CATSLAGGANYGYTF.

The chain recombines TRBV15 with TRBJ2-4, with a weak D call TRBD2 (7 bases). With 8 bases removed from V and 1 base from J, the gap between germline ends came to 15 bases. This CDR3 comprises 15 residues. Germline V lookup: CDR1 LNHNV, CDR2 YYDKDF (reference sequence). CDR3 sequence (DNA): TGTGCCACCCAGGGAGGGGGGTTCGCCAAAAACATTCAGTACTTC. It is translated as CATQGGGFAKNIQYF.

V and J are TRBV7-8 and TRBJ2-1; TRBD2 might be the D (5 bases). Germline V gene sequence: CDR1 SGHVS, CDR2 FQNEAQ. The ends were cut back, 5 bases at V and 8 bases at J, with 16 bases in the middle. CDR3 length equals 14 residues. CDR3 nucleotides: TGTGCCAGCAGCCTTAGGGCTAGCCGCGATGAGCAGTTCTTC. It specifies CASSLRASRDEQFF. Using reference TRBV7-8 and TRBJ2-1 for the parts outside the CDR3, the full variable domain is GAGVSQSPRYKVAKRGQDVALRCDPISGHVSLFWYQQALGQGPEFLTYFQNEAQLDKSGLPSDRFFAERPEGSVSTLKIQRTQQEDSAVYLCASSLRASRDEQFFGPGTRLTVL.

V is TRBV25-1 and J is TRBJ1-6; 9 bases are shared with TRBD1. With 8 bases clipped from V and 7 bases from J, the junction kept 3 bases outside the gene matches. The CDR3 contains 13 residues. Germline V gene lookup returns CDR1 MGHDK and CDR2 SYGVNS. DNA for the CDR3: TGTGCCAGCGCCGACAGGGGGAATTCACCCCTCCACTTT. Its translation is CASADRGNSPLHF.